The 11 T cell receptor beta chains presented below share a single source sample, sequenced in a study of PD-1 blockade in classical Hodgkin lymphoma. Every patient experienced relapse after autologous stem cell transplantation, and brentuximab vedotin exposure varied. TCRdb's copy holds only in-frame clones and misses some; the assay was immunoSEQ multiplex PCR. This sample yields 25,000 to 35,000 clones, of which less than 75% are seen a single time; approximately 24% belongs to the top ten. This specimen consisted of peripheral blood mononuclear cells (PBMCs), obtained before the second cycle of nivolumab. Receptors were obtained from a human donor with classical Hodgkin lymphoma.

This CDR3 reads CASQSGRGGRKLFF. The CDR3 bases are TGTGCCAGCCAATCGGGAAGGGGTGGGAGAAAACTGTTTTTT. This chain links TRBV6-5 with TRBJ1-4, with D perhaps TRBD1 (5 bases). Germline values: CDR1 MNHEY, CDR2 SVGAGI. The CDR3 contains 14 residues. V lost 8 bases, J lost 10 bases, and 20 bases lay in between.

The chain uses TRBV28 and TRBJ1-5; TRBD1 matches at 9 bases. The CDR3 is made up of 15 amino acids. The germline V gene has CDR1 MDHEN and CDR2 SYDVKM. V dropped 6 bases and J dropped 4; count of bases not matched to a gene: 7. In nucleotides, the CDR3 is TGTGCCAGCAGAAGGAGGGGACAGGGAAATCAGCCCCAGCATTTT. Translation: CASRRRGQGNQPQHF.

CDR3 in DNA: TGCGCCAGCAGTGGCCGGACAGGGGGGCCCTACGAGCAGTACGTC. This encodes CASSGRTGGPYEQYV. The chain links TRBV10-2 to TRBJ2-7; 10 bases map to TRBD1. The CDR3 totals 15 residues. J gave up 2 bases and V 4 bases, and 5 bases lay outside the gene matches. CDR1 and CDR2 from the germline V gene are WSHSY and SAAADI.

The chain couples TRBV4-3 to TRBJ2-2; weak D call: TRBD1 (6 bases). Trimming removed 0 bases at V and 0 bases at J, with 14 bases between. The CDR3 spans 18 residues. CDR1 and CDR2 from the germline V gene are LGHNA and YSLEER. CDR3 DNA: TGCGCCAGCAGCCAAGAGACAGGTCCGTTCGCGAACACCGGGGAGCTGTTTTTT. Its translation: CASSQETGPFANTGELFF.

The chain has TRBV2 and TRBJ2-2; TRBD2 matches 11 bases. This CDR3 spans 18 amino acids. CDR1 SNHLY and CDR2 FYNNEI come from the germline V gene. V was clipped by 3 bases and J by 3 bases; unmatched bases: 9. In DNA form, the CDR3 reads TGTGCCAGCAGTGAGCCCCCTAGCGGGGGGTCGGACACCGGGGAGCTGTTTTTT. Protein sequence: CASSEPPSGGSDTGELFF.

Only a few counts were recorded for this clone. This rearrangement joins TRBV13 to TRBJ1-5, with 11 bases that match TRBD1. J was trimmed by 7 bases and V by 5 bases; bases with no gene match: 4. CDR1 PRHDT and CDR2 FYEKMQ come from the germline V gene (reference sequence). This CDR3 is 14 amino acids long. CDR3 nucleotide sequence: TGTGCCAGCAGCCCGGGACAGGGGGGCCAGCCCCAGCATTTT. Translated: CASSPGQGGQPQHF.

V usage is TRBV7-9 and J usage is TRBJ2-1, with 9 bases that match TRBD1. CDR1 is SEHNR, CDR2 FQNEAQ, per germline (reference sequence). This CDR3 has 14 amino acids. V trimming: 4 bases; J trimming: 12 bases; junction bases outside the gene matches: 10. The CDR3 DNA reads as TGTGCCAGCAGCTCGGAAGGGACAGGGCCAGGGCAGTTCTTC. The encoded protein is CASSSEGTGPGQFF. Complete variable domain (other parts from reference TRBV7-9 and TRBJ2-1): DTGVSQNPRHKITKRGQNVTFRCDPISEHNRLYWYRQTLGQGPEFLTYFQNEAQLEKSRLLSDRFSAERPKGSFSTLEIQRTEQGDSAMYLCASSSEGTGPGQFFGPGTRLTVL.

This clone has a single count. The chain recombines TRBV5-4 with TRBJ1-2, with D possibly TRBD1 on 5 matching bases. Trimming removed 4 bases at V and 3 bases at J, with 16 bases between. CDR1 and CDR2 (germline): SGHNT, YYREEE (reference sequence). This CDR3 is 15 amino acids long. CDR3 in amino acids: CASSQDAGPHYGYTF. The CDR3 DNA sequence: TGTGCCAGCAGCCAAGATGCGGGGCCCCACTATGGCTACACCTTC.

The chain joins TRBV19 to TRBJ1-5; D not resolved. The ends were cut back, 6 bases at V and 3 bases at J, with 18 bases in the middle. The CDR3 consists of 16 residues. Germline CDR1 LNHDA, CDR2 SQIVND (reference sequence). The DNA of the CDR3 is TGTGCCAGTAGACGAGAGCGCGCAGGCACCAATCAGCCCCAGCATTTT. Residues: CASRRERAGTNQPQHF.

The chain joins TRBV29-1 to TRBJ2-5; no clear D gene. The J call may be mistaken, given a closer DNA end match to TRBJ2-7. The CDR3 sequence is 12 residues long. Per germline, CDR1 SQVTM and CDR2 ANQGSEA. CDR3 residues: CSVEGATYEQYF. CDR3 DNA: TGCAGCGTTGAAGGGGCCACCTACGAGCAGTACTTC.

The chain carries TRBV11-2 and TRBJ2-3; D unclear. This CDR3 contains 12 residues. The V gene lost 6 bases and the J gene lost 2 bases, with 6 bases spanning the gap. The germline gives CDR1 SGHAT, CDR2 FQNNGV. CDR3 amino acids: CASRQVTDTQYF. CDR3 sequence (DNA): TGTGCCAGCAGGCAAGTCACAGATACGCAGTATTTT. The complete variable domain, with remaining parts taken from reference TRBV11-2 and TRBJ2-3, reads EAGVAQSPRYKIIEKRQSVAFWCNPISGHATLYWYQQILGQGPKLLIQFQNNGVVDDSQLPKDRFSAERLKGVDSTLKIQPAKLEDSAVYLCASRQVTDTQYFGPGTRLTVL.